This T cell receptor beta chain emerged from a study of blood T cell repertoires in COVID-19. Study context: From T cells, B-cell-depleted T cells, or PBMCs came the material, which was cDNA or gDNA.

The data were produced by immunoSEQ multiplex PCR, yet TCRdb's version contains in-frame clones alone and is incomplete. The sample holds around 380,000 clones, roughly 77% seen once. The sample comprised peripheral blood. The sequence was collected from a human donor with acute or convalescent COVID-19. The donor label of this sample is uncertain.

The CDR3 is CASSYTDRSNSPLHF. The CDR3 DNA reads TGTGCCAGCAGCTATACTGACAGGTCCAATTCACCCCTCCACTTT. This sequence joins TRBV11-2 and TRBJ1-6; D might be TRBD1 (6 bases). The length of the CDR3 is 15 residues. The V and J ends lost 4 bases and 7 bases respectively, with 14 bases between them. CDR1 and CDR2 (germline): SGHAT, FQNNGV.